The clone carrying this T cell receptor (beta chain) was observed a single time. The sample is drawn from a study of blood T cell repertoires in COVID-19. The wider study: There were acute and convalescent COVID-19 samples, and they came from the United States, Italy and Spain. T cells, B-cell-depleted T cells, or PBMCs provided the cDNA or gDNA that served as material.

In the study's own analysis: Amplification of reference gene primers provided the estimated nucleated cell counts. TCRdb keeps only in-frame clones here, not all; method: immunoSEQ multiplex PCR. D and trimming were read from the DNA, whereas the V and J calls and clone size are those reported in that table. The table records roughly 70,000 clones, about 90% of them present only once. The material sequenced was peripheral blood. The origin of this receptor is a human donor in a cohort sampled during active COVID-19.

CDR3 coding DNA: TGCGCCAGCAGCCAGACAGGGTGGGGCAATTCACCCCTCCACTTT. Its translation: CASSQTGWGNSPLHF. This rearrangement joins TRBV4-1 to TRBJ1-6; 7 bases are shared with TRBD1. V lost 3 bases to trimming and J lost 7 bases; unmatched junction nucleotides: 6. The CDR3 runs 15 residues. The germline V gene encodes CDR1 MGHRA and CDR2 YSYEKL.